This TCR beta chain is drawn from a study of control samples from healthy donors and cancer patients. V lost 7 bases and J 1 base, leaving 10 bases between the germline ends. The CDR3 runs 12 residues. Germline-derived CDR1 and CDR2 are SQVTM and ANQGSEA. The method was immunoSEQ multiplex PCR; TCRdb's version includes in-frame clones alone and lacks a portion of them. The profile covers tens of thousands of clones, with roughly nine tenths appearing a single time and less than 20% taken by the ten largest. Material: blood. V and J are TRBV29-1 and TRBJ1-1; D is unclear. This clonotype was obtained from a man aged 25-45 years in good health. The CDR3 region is CSGRRENTEAFF. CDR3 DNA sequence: TGCAGCGGGCGACGGGAGAACACTGAAGCTTTCTTT.